A selection of T cell receptor beta chains follows, all from one sample in a study of shared clonotypes between healthy human individuals. The repertoire was sequenced with immunoSEQ multiplex PCR; TCRdb's copy has only in-frame clones and lacks some. The sample shows about 1.1 million clones, 70% to 85% of them seen only once. The sequenced sample was memory CD4+ T cells from PBMCs. All receptors come from a man between 18 and 35 years old in good health. Some clones in this sample may be carry-over from other donors' samples. Both conserved end residues are part of each CDR3. The D gene is left open where the match is weak. Rows give clone size only sometimes, using once, few, many, or a class for an expanded clone.

- once TRBJ2-7 TRBV5-4 CATSPGTSFEQYF TGTGCCACCTCCCCCGGGACCTCGTTCGAGCAGTACTTC
- - TRBJ2-7 TRBV28 CASRKGGSSYEQYF TGTGCCAGCCGCAAAGGAGGGAGCTCCTACGAGCAGTACTTC
- - TRBJ2-7 TRBV28 CASSRLPRGYEQYF TGTGCCAGCAGCCGCCTCCCGAGGGGCTACGAGCAGTACTTC
- - TRBJ2-1 TRBV9 CASSGIVGRYNEQFF TGTGCCAGCAGCGGGATAGTAGGAAGGTACAATGAGCAGTTCTTC
- - TRBJ1-2 TRBV30 CAWSRLGGRGYGYTF TGTGCCTGGAGTAGGTTGGGGGGTCGGGGCTATGGCTACACCTTC
TRBD2 - TRBJ2-2 TRBV7-9 CASSLLRTSGRVNTGELFF TGTGCCAGCAGCCTACTCAGAACTAGCGGGAGGGTGAACACCGGGGAGCTGTTTTTT
- - TRBJ2-7 TRBV25-1 CASSDQDYYEQYF TGTGCCAGCAGTGACCAGGACTATTACGAGCAGTACTTC
TRBD1 - TRBJ1-5 TRBV28 CASSFRDRGNQPQHF TGTGCCAGCAGTTTCCGGGACAGGGGCAATCAGCCCCAGCATTTT
TRBD2 once TRBJ2-3 TRBV6-6 CATTRGSGRPDTQYF TGTGCCACTACAAGGGGGAGCGGGAGACCCGATACGCAGTATTTT
- - TRBJ2-3 TRBV29-1 CSVVGAGTDTQYF TGCAGCGTTGTTGGGGCGGGTACGGATACGCAGTATTTT
- - TRBJ1-1 TRBV6-5 CASTPTGGVGEAFF TGTGCCAGCACCCCAACGGGTGGGGTGGGTGAAGCTTTCTTT
TRBD1 - TRBJ1-1 TRBV19 CASADREITEAFF TGTGCCAGTGCCGACAGGGAGATCACTGAAGCTTTCTTT
- - TRBJ1-4 TRBV18 CASSQTIVADEKLFF TGTGCCAGCTCACAAACGATCGTGGCGGATGAAAAACTGTTTTTT
- - TRBJ2-5 TRBV28 CASSPLRGLETQYF TGTGCCAGCAGTCCCCTACGGGGGTTGGAGACCCAGTACTTC
- - TRBJ1-1 TRBV18 CASSRQLNTEAFF TGTGCCAGCTCACGCCAGCTGAACACTGAAGCTTTCTTT
- - TRBJ2-7 TRBV5-1 CASSGDGGDEQYF TGCGCCAGCAGCGGGGACGGTGGTGACGAGCAGTACTTC
- - TRBJ2-7 TRBV6-1 CASSVSGTYSYEQYF TGTGCCAGCAGTGTGTCCGGGACTTACTCCTACGAGCAGTACTTC
TRBD2 once TRBJ2-1 TRBV5-1 CASSVQGLTSGEQFF TGCGCCAGCAGCGTTCAGGGCCTTACTAGCGGCGAGCAGTTCTTC
- - TRBJ1-2 TRBV5-6 CASSLRSYGYTF TGTGCCAGCAGCCTACGGTCCTATGGCTACACCTTC
TRBD1 - TRBJ2-5 TRBV14 CASSQVGQGVETQYF TGTGCCAGCAGCCAGGTGGGACAGGGGGTCGAGACCCAGTACTTC
TRBD1 - TRBJ2-7 TRBV5-1 CASSLGQGSSYEQYF TGCGCCAGCAGCTTGGGACAGGGGAGCTCCTACGAGCAGTACTTC
- - TRBJ1-2 TRBV5-4 CASSSGGQDYYGYTF TGTGCCAGCAGCTCTGGGGGGCAGGATTACTACGGCTACACCTTC
TRBD1 few TRBJ1-2 TRBV7-8 CASSLGGQGVLGYTF TGTGCCAGCAGCTTAGGGGGACAGGGAGTGTTAGGCTACACCTTC
- - TRBJ2-1 TRBV29-1 CSVDSQGYNEQFF TGCAGCGTTGACTCTCAGGGTTACAATGAGCAGTTCTTC
- - TRBJ2-1 TRBV28 CASSLSSGRNNEQFF TGTGCCAGCAGTTTATCGAGCGGAAGAAACAATGAGCAGTTCTTC
TRBD2 - TRBJ2-3 TRBV18 CASSRTSGRGRADTQYF TGTGCCAGCTCACGAACTAGCGGGAGAGGTAGGGCAGATACGCAGTATTTT
TRBD1 - TRBJ1-2 TRBV2 CASSQPEGGTDF TGTGCCAGCAGTCAGCCTGAGGGTGGGACAGACTTC
TRBD1 - TRBJ2-7 TRBV20-1 CSASRQGEQYF TGCAGTGCTAGCCGACAGGGGGAGCAGTACTTC
- - TRBJ2-5 TRBV28 CASSSGGNFQETQYF TGTGCCAGCAGTTCGGGCGGGAATTTCCAAGAGACCCAGTACTTC
- - TRBJ2-4 TRBV28 CASGTGTTLAKNIQYF TGTGCCAGCGGTACCGGGACGACACTAGCCAAAAACATTCAGTACTTC
- few TRBJ2-3 TRBV11-2 CASTLGLPTPPITDTQYF TGTGCCAGCACCTTGGGACTCCCGACTCCCCCTATCACAGATACGCAGTATTTT
- - TRBJ2-6 TRBV6-4 CASRVNGGNVLTF TGTGCCAGCAGAGTAAATGGGGGGAACGTCCTGACTTTC
- - TRBJ2-7 TRBV7-9 CASSLKGEQYF TGTGCCAGCAGCTTAAAAGGGGAGCAGTACTTC
- once TRBJ2-4 TRBV11-2 CASSLDRAKNIQYF TGTGCCAGCAGCTTGGATAGAGCCAAAAACATTCAGTACTTC